What follows describes a single T cell receptor beta chain. The sample belongs to a study of T cells in Graves' hyperthyroidism and ophthalmopathy. Trimming cost V 2 bases and J 0 bases; bases outside gene matches: 4. The CDR3 is 17 residues long. Germline-derived CDR1 and CDR2 are SNHLY and FYNNEI. From RNA transcripts, TCR beta CDR3 regions were amplified. A first-round RT-PCR of the TCR CDR3 used the HTBI primer set. TCRdb recomputed calls from the multiplex PCR reads with MiXCR, one row per CDR3 protein. The sample includes a few hundred thousand distinct CDR3 sequences, approximately 44% of them seen just once. The study defined stable Graves' hyperthyroidism as no ophthalmopathy progression within 18 months. Exclusion criteria comprised uncontrolled infection, other autoimmune disease, pregnancy or lactation. Diagnosis relied on clinical symptoms, serum thyroxine and TRAb, thyroid ultrasound and orbital computed tomography.

The chain uses TRBV2 and TRBJ2-6, with TRBD2 identical over 7 bases. Material: peripheral blood or thyroid tissue (not recorded which). The sequence was collected from a woman aged 18 to 35 with Graves' hyperthyroidism. The CDR3 sequence: CASSESGDSSGANVLTF. The DNA for the CDR3 is TGTGCCAGCAGTGAAAGCGGGGATAGCTCTGGGGCCAACGTCCTGACTTTC.